These 21 T cell receptor beta chains came from one sample sequenced in a study of T cells in women clearing cervical HPV infection. Sequenced by immunoSEQ multiplex PCR; TCRdb stores in-frame clones only, minus some. Here the sample table reports some 43,000 clones. The source material was blood buffy coat. The receptors originated from a woman between 18 and 70 years old with a cervical HPV16 infection that either progressed to CIN3+ or cleared (not recorded which).

Details on this clone: The read comes to an end 3 residues before the CDR3 does, leaving the germline J gene to fill in the end. The rearrangement links TRBV2 to TRBJ2-5; maybe TRBD1 (5 bases). V was shortened by 9 bases and J by 4 bases, with 21 bases between the two germline ends. In germline, CDR1 is SNHLY, CDR2 FYNNEI. This CDR3 spans 15 amino acids. The CDR3: CASGAPSQGVETQYF. CDR3 bases read: TGTGCCAGTGGGGCCCCATCGCAGGGCGTAGAGACC.

To note about this clone: The CDR3 extends 3 residues past the end of the read, so its final part is completed from the germline J gene. This chain joins TRBV20-1 and TRBJ2-3; 11 nucleotides match TRBD1. Per germline, CDR1 DFQATT and CDR2 SNEGSKA (reference sequence). The length of the CDR3 is 17 residues. CDR3 DNA (partial): TGCAGTGCTAGCTCGGACAGGGGGCGCCCAGGGCATCAGCCG. It encodes CSASSDRGRPGHQP. The CDR3 as a whole reads CSASSDRGRPGHQPQYF.

CDR3 DNA (partial): TGTGCCTGGACCGCGAACACCGGGGAG. Encoded protein: CAWTANTGE. The CDR3 reads in full as CAWTANTGELFF. This chain connects TRBV30 to TRBJ2-2; D unresolved. The read terminates 3 residues before the CDR3 end, so the remaining end is supplied by the germline J gene. Trimming pared 4 bases from V and 0 bases from J, leaving 3 bases between. The CDR3 has 12 amino acids. From germline, CDR1 is GTSNPN and CDR2 SVGIG (reference sequence).

Points on this clone: From the germline J gene comes the end of the CDR3, since the read stops 3 residues before it. The V call is TRBV5-1, the J call TRBJ1-2, with D uncertain. Germline assignment: CDR1 SGHRS and CDR2 YFSETQ. CDR3 size: 15 residues. V lost 2 bases, J lost 4 bases, and 15 bases lay in between. CDR3 protein: CASSFAGGVLYGYTF. The DNA read from the CDR3 is TGCGCCAGCAGCTTCGCGGGAGGAGTCCTCTATGGC.

Notes on this clone: Coverage ceases 3 residues before the CDR3 finishes, and the germline J gene fills in the end. This sequence joins TRBV9 and TRBJ2-7; a possible D gene is TRBD1 (6 bases). Trimming took off 3 bases at V and 2 bases at J, with 21 bases between the two ends. Germline V gene lookup returns CDR1 SGDLS and CDR2 YYNGEE. The CDR3 has 17 residues. CDR3 DNA (partial): TGTGCCAGCAGCGCCAGGACAGTGGACAGTCAGACCTACGAG. Encoded protein: CASSARTVDSQTYE. The full CDR3 reads CASSARTVDSQTYEQYF.

In regard to this clone: Mismatch with germline at one junction end may stem from a read error. The read stops 3 residues short of the end of the CDR3; the missing end is completed from the germline J gene. This chain connects TRBV29-1 to TRBJ2-3, with TRBD1 identical over 7 bases. The CDR3 is 13 residues long. From germline, CDR1 is SQVTM and CDR2 ANQGSEA. CDR3 loop: CSVEGGYTDTQYF. The CDR3 bases that were read are TGCAGCGTGGAAGGGGGCTACACAGATACG.

Notes on this clone: The read comes to an end 3 residues before the CDR3 does, leaving the germline J gene to fill in the end. V usage is TRBV19 and J usage is TRBJ2-3; TRBD1 might be the D (6 bases). Germline-derived CDR1 and CDR2 are LNHDA and SQIVND (reference sequence). Trimming took off 1 base at V and 6 bases at J, with 14 bases between the two ends. The CDR3 sequence is 15 residues long. The DNA read from the CDR3 is TGTGCCAGTAGTATAGTTTTGGACAGACTGGATACG. Protein sequence: CASSIVLDRLDT. The entire CDR3 is CASSIVLDRLDTQYF.

Worth noting for this clone: Read data end 3 residues before the CDR3 end; the end is taken from the germline J gene. The rearrangement links TRBV5-5 to TRBJ2-7; D is possibly TRBD1 (5 bases). CDR3 size: 13 residues. Germline V CDR1 and CDR2: SGHKS, YYEKEE (reference sequence). V lost 3 bases and J lost 4, with 11 bases in between. CDR3 region: CASSWQGGYEQYF. The CDR3 bases that were read are TGTGCCAGCAGCTGGCAGGGTGGGTACGAG.

Comment on this clone: The sequence runs out 3 residues before the end of the CDR3; the remainder is reconstructed from the germline J gene. The rearrangement joins TRBV10-3 to TRBJ2-7; 7 nucleotides match TRBD1. Germline lookup yields CDR1 ENHRY and CDR2 SYGVKD. This CDR3 spans 14 amino acids. The junction had 11 bases not matched to a gene; V was cut back by 6 bases and J by 6 bases. This CDR3 reads CAISRGQAFSEQYF. Partial CDR3 DNA: TGTGCCATCAGCCGCGGACAGGCTTTTTCCGAG.

Points on this clone: The CDR3 is cut off 3 residues early in the read; its end comes from the germline J gene. This chain connects TRBV5-4 to TRBJ2-2; 7 bases match TRBD1. The V segment lost 3 bases and the J segment 3 bases; nucleotides outside the gene matches: 8. This CDR3 is 16 amino acids long. The germline CDR1 and CDR2 sequences are SGHNT and YYREEE (reference sequence). CDR3 sequence: CASSWTGPGDTGELFF. The sequenced part of the CDR3 DNA is TGTGCCAGCAGCTGGACAGGCCCTGGTGACACCGGGGAG.

A word on this clone: Sequencing ends 3 residues short of the CDR3 end; the germline J gene provides the rest. This rearrangement joins TRBV24-1 to TRBJ1-2; 7 nucleotides match TRBD1. The CDR3 is 16 residues long. From germline, CDR1 is KGHDR and CDR2 SFDVKD. This CDR3 reads CATSDRSHDRARGYTF. The sequenced part of the CDR3 DNA is TGTGCCACCAGTGATCGATCCCACGACAGGGCACGCGGC.

Comment on this clone: The read terminates 3 residues ahead of where the CDR3 ends, so the germline J gene completes it. This rearrangement joins TRBV29-1 to TRBJ1-1; D not certain. Germline V gene lookup returns CDR1 SQVTM and CDR2 ANQGSEA. V was clipped by 7 bases and J by 4 bases, with 13 bases between them. This CDR3 is 12 amino acids long. This CDR3 reads CSARRGFTEAFF. CDR3 DNA, as far as it was read: TGCAGCGCCCGACGAGGGTTCACTGAA. The variable domain in full, completed from reference TRBV29-1 and TRBJ1-1, reads SAVISQKPSRDICQRGTSLTIQCQVDSQVTMMFWYRQQPGQSLTLIATANQGSEATYESGFVIDKFPISRPNLTFSTLTVSNMSPEDSSIYLCSARRGFTEAFFGQGTRLTVV.

Partial CDR3 DNA: TGTGCCAGTAGTCAAGGGGGAACCGGGGCCAACGTC. Translated: CASSQGGTGANV. The whole CDR3 protein is CASSQGGTGANVLTF. This rearrangement joins TRBV19 to TRBJ2-6; perhaps TRBD1 as D (6 bases). The CDR3 goes on 3 residues after the read ends, and that part is filled in from the germline J gene. Trimming removed 5 bases at V and 4 bases at J, with 12 bases between. The length of the CDR3 is 15 residues. Germline assignment: CDR1 LNHDA and CDR2 SQIVND (reference sequence).

CDR3 DNA, as far as it was read: TGTGCCAGCAGGCGGGGTCGTTTCGGGGAG. This translates into CASRRGRFGE. The entire CDR3 reads CASRRGRFGELFF. The rearrangement uses TRBV5-8 and TRBJ2-2; D is perhaps TRBD2 (6 bases). Read data end 3 residues before the CDR3 end; the end is taken from the germline J gene. The CDR3 totals 13 residues. Germline CDR1 SGHTS, CDR2 YDEGEE. The V end lost 5 bases, the J end lost 7 bases, and 12 bases lay between the germline ends.

A note on this clone: The read terminates 3 residues before the CDR3 end, so the remaining end is supplied by the germline J gene. The chain joins TRBV5-1 to TRBJ2-2, with a tentative D call TRBD1 (5 bases). The CDR3 is made up of 14 amino acids. The germline gives CDR1 SGHRS, CDR2 YFSETQ. The CDR3 bases that were read are TGCGCCAGCAGCTTGGATCCTGGGGCCAACGTG. It encodes CASSLDPGANV. In full, the CDR3 is CASSLDPGANVLFF.

As regards this clone: The missing CDR3 end, 3 residues past where the read stops, is filled in from the germline J gene. The chain employs TRBV5-1 and TRBJ1-4, with TRBD1 as a possible D gene (5 bases). The CDR3 loop spans 16 amino acids. Trimming pared 0 bases from V and 10 bases from J, leaving 19 bases between. Germline V gene sequence: CDR1 SGHRS, CDR2 YFSETQ. The covered CDR3 bases are TGCGCCAGCAGCTTGGTTGACAGAGAGGCCTCCGGAAAA. This gives the protein CASSLVDREASGK. The complete CDR3 sequence is CASSLVDREASGKLFF. The complete variable domain, with remaining parts taken from reference TRBV5-1 and TRBJ1-4, reads KAGVTQTPRYLIKTRGQQVTLSCSPISGHRSVSWYQQTPGQGLQFLFEYFSETQRNKGNFPGRFSGRQFSNSRSEMNVSTLELGDSALYLCASSLVDREASGKLFFGSGTQLSVL.

Comments on this clone: The read is 3 residues too short to cover the CDR3 end, so that end is filled in from the germline J gene. The genes are TRBV5-1 and TRBJ1-4, with D possibly TRBD1 on 5 matching bases. The CDR3 runs 15 residues. The germline gives CDR1 SGHRS, CDR2 YFSETQ. The covered CDR3 bases are TGCGCCAGCAGCCCTCAGGGTGATCCACACTCACCA. This gives the protein CASSPQGDPHSP. The complete CDR3 reads CASSPQGDPHSPLFF.

Note on this clone: Read sequence stops 3 residues before the CDR3 end, and the germline J gene provides the missing end. The rearrangement joins TRBV5-1 to TRBJ2-5; D possibly corresponds to TRBD1 (5 bases). The V end lost 4 bases, the J end lost 4 bases, and 17 bases lay between the germline ends. Per the germline V gene, CDR1 is SGHRS and CDR2 is YFSETQ. The length of the CDR3 is 15 residues. This CDR3 is CASSASGHWGETQYF. The sequenced CDR3 bases are TGCGCCAGCAGCGCCTCCGGACATTGGGGAGAGACC.

This clone is called medium-sized based on its frequency. The read comes to an end 3 residues before the CDR3 does, leaving the germline J gene to fill in the end. The gene calls are TRBV6-1 and TRBJ2-4; D is ambiguous. The CDR3 sequence is 15 residues long. From germline, CDR1 is MNHNS and CDR2 SASEGT. Trimming removed 2 bases from V and 9 bases from J, with 17 bases in between. The sequenced part of the CDR3 DNA is TGTGCCAGCAGTGAATCCCCCGAGTTGGCAAGCATT. Its protein is CASSESPELASI. In full, the CDR3 reads CASSESPELASIQYF.

Regarding this clone: The read falls 3 residues short of the CDR3 end, and the missing part is taken from the germline J gene. The chain has TRBV28 and TRBJ2-2; D gene uncertain. From germline, CDR1 is MDHEN and CDR2 SYDVKM. This CDR3 contains 13 residues. The sequenced part of the CDR3 DNA is TGTGCCAGCCACACCGAACAAGGGTCACCG. Translated, it gives CASHTEQGSP. The whole CDR3 protein is CASHTEQGSPLFF.

On this clone: The junction and the germline gene differ at one end; a read error may be behind it. The CDR3 protein is CASSQTDGGAVAETQYF. The CDR3 DNA, read in part, is TGCGCCAGCAGCCAAACGGACGGGGGGGCCGTGGCAGAGACG. The rearrangement links TRBV4-1 to TRBJ2-3; 8 bases line up with TRBD2. The read ends 3 residues shy of where the CDR3 ends; the end is completed using the germline J gene. This CDR3 is built from 17 residues. Germline V gives CDR1 MGHRA, CDR2 YSYEKL.